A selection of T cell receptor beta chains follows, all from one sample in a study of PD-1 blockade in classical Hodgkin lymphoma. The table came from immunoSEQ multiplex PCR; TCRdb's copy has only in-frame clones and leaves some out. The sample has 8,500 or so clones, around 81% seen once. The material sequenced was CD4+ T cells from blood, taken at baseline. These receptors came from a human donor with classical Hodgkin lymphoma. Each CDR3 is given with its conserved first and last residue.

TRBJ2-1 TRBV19 CASSTYSEGEQFF
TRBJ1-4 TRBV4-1 CASSQEGQGRKLFF
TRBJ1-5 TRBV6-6 CASTRRDQPQHF
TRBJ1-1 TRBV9 CASSVAFGRLNTEAFF
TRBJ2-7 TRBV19 CASSPGTGTNEQYF
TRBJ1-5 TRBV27 CASSPGTGVRNQPQHF
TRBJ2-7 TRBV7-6 CASSRTLYEQYF
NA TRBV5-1 CASSPSRLEQYF
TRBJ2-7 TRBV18 CASSSNRGLYEQYF
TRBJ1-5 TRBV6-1 CASSSVPSQPQHF
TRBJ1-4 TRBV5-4 CASSRRAGTNEKLFF
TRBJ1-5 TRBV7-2 CASSLQGYSNQPQHF
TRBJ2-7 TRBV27 CASSLRWGYEQYF
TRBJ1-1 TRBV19 CASGIRYGLFTEAFF
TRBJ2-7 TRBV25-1 CASSGLAGAYEQYF
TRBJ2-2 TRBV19 CASSPDARGNTGELFF
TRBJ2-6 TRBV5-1 CASSLGGGSSGANVLTF
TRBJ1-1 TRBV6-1 CASSRMNTEAFF
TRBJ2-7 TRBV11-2 CASTGARLGEQYF
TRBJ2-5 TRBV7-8 CASSVATSFSVSGETQYF
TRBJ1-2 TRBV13 CASSFFRLDYGYTF
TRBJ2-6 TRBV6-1 CASSRQVSGANVLTF